This record looks at one T cell receptor (beta chain) sequence and its context. The V gene lost 0 bases and the J gene lost 1 base, with 7 bases spanning the gap. Germline V gene data show CDR1 as SGDLS and CDR2 as YYNGEE. The CDR3 length is 14 residues. TCRdb reanalysed the RT-PCR reads using MiXCR and keeps one entry per CDR3 protein. This table holds about 150,000 distinct CDR3 sequences, roughly two fifths found once. This record belongs to a study of patients and donors after allogeneic stem cell transplantation. The sequence was collected from a human donor who was either an allogeneic HSCT recipient or a stem cell or donor lymphocyte infusion donor (not recorded which). It is not recorded whose cells these are; they may come from a transplant donor. The chain links TRBV9 to TRBJ2-5, with no clear D. The sample comprised blood, either unsorted or a sorted T cell fraction (not recorded which). The CDR3 DNA reads TGTGCCAGCAGCGTAGACACATCCCAAGAGACCCAGTACTTC. Translating gives CASSVDTSQETQYF.